This T cell receptor beta chain was captured by sequencing in a study of T cell responses to AZD1222 COVID-19 vaccine. Looking at the study overall: Researchers grouped second doses given at about 4 or about 12 weeks into one pool.

Points on this clone: Its antigen is not known.

This CDR3 is built from 14 residues. Per germline, CDR1 MNHEY and CDR2 SVGAGI. Trimming removed 4 bases at V and 4 bases at J, with 10 bases between. Sequenced by immunoSEQ multiplex PCR; TCRdb stores in-frame clones only, minus some. Among over 100,000 clones, 85% to 90% were seen once, and the ten largest hold more than 10%. Points from the study as a whole: At baseline, just five to seven AZD1222 recipients tested seropositive. Close to half of all spike-specific TCRs reportedly target regions of the variants that are unmutated. Vaccine-associated CD4 TCRs ranged over spike, dominating at 160-218 and 743-854.

This specimen consisted of peripheral blood, obtained on day 0 of AZD1222 vaccination. This sequence originates from an adult in good health. The chain has TRBV6-5 and TRBJ2-2; no clear D gene. The CDR3 region is CASSSDSVTGELFF. Written as DNA, the CDR3 is TGTGCCAGCAGTTCAGACTCCGTCACCGGGGAGCTGTTTTTT.